The 10 T cell receptor beta chains below all came from one sample that was sequenced in a study of shared clonotypes between healthy human individuals. Clones were sequenced by immunoSEQ multiplex PCR, and TCRdb holds only the in-frame ones, with some missing. Of about 490,000 clones in the sample, around 78% were seen once. Sequencing was carried out using PBMCs. The receptors stem from a middle-aged woman in good health. Some clones in this sample may be carry-over from other donors' samples.

The chain couples TRBV6-1 to TRBJ1-4; 8 nucleotides agree with TRBD1. The length of the CDR3 is 14 residues. J lost 6 bases, V lost 5 bases, and 5 bases had no gene match. Per the germline V gene, CDR1 is MNHNS and CDR2 is SASEGT. The CDR3 here is CASSRDRHDEKLFF. CDR3 nucleotide sequence: TGTGCCAGCAGTCGGGACAGGCACGATGAAAAACTGTTTTTT.

Details on this clone: Since a far larger clone is one base different, this is likely a read error. The chain uses TRBV19 and TRBJ2-7; TRBD2 matches 7 bases. CDR1 LNHDA and CDR2 SQIVND come from the germline V gene (reference sequence). The CDR3 has 15 amino acids. The CDR3 coding sequence is TGTGCCAGTAGTATTGGGTCGGGAGGCCCCTACGGGCAGTACTTC. Translating gives CASSIGSGGPYGQYF.

The chain employs TRBV5-8 and TRBJ2-1; the match to TRBD2 covers 12 bases. The V gene's germline CDR1 is SGHTS and CDR2 YDEGEE. The CDR3 has 15 residues. Germline trimming cut 4 bases from V and 9 bases from J; bases unmatched to any gene: 8. The CDR3, as DNA: TGTGCCAGCAGCACGCTAGCGGGAGGGCCCAGTGAGCAGTTCTTC. This sequence encodes CASSTLAGGPSEQFF.

The rearrangement joins TRBV11-3 to TRBJ1-3; D unclear. In germline, CDR1 is SGHNT, CDR2 YENEEA. The length of the CDR3 is 13 residues. Deletions cut 3 bases from V and 6 bases from J, with 9 bases between. In DNA form, the CDR3 reads TGTGCCAGCAGCTTGGGCCCAGAAAACACCATATATTTT. Amino acids: CASSLGPENTIYF.

This clone has at least ten counts. This chain links TRBV19 with TRBJ2-1; D uncertain. This CDR3 contains 15 residues. V was pared by 7 bases and J by 1 base, with 14 bases between. In germline, CDR1 is LNHDA, CDR2 SQIVND (reference sequence). The chain's CDR3 is CASKQQAASYNEQFF. The CDR3 nucleotides read TGTGCCAGTAAGCAGCAGGCGGCTTCCTACAATGAGCAGTTCTTC.

Regarding this clone: Different DNA sequences within this sample yield the same CDR3. The chain employs TRBV9 and TRBJ2-1; 11 bases match TRBD2. The CDR3 has 15 amino acids. The germline gives CDR1 SGDLS, CDR2 YYNGEE. V dropped 2 bases and J dropped 4; count of bases not matched to a gene: 2. CDR3 sequence reads: CASSVTSGSYNEQFF. In DNA, the CDR3 is TGTGCCAGCAGCGTTACTAGCGGGAGTTACAATGAGCAGTTCTTC.

V gene TRBV18 combines with J gene TRBJ2-5; 10 nucleotides match TRBD2. The V gene's germline CDR1 is KGHSH and CDR2 LQKENI. CDR3 length equals 16 residues. The V and J ends lost 4 bases and 5 bases, in that order; junction bases with no gene match: 10. DNA of the CDR3: TGTGCCAGCTCACAAAGTCCTAGCGGGAGATGGGAGACCCAGTACTTC. Protein product: CASSQSPSGRWETQYF.

Of note for this clone: A much larger clone lies one base from this, so it may be a read error. At the DNA level, this CDR3 is encoded by other sequences in the same sample as well. Here the CDR3 reads CASSPGGYEQYF. Here the CDR3 DNA reads TGTGCCAGCTCACCAGGGGGCTATGAGCAGTACTTC. The chain combines TRBV18 with TRBJ2-7; TRBD1 might be the D (6 bases). Germline V gene lookup returns CDR1 KGHSH and CDR2 LQKENI. This CDR3 spans 12 amino acids. V gave up 2 bases and J gave up 7 bases, with 9 bases separating them.

CDR3 sequence (DNA): TGTGCCAGCAGCGTGTACAGGGGTGCTGTTGAGACCCAGTACTTC. It is translated as CASSVYRGAVETQYF. The chain has TRBV5-4 and TRBJ2-5, with 7 bases lining up with TRBD1. The CDR3 is made up of 15 amino acids. Germline CDR1 is SGHNT and CDR2 is YYREEE (reference sequence). The ends lost 4 bases at V and 5 bases at J; junction bases unmatched: 11.

V is TRBV28 and J is TRBJ2-1; D possibly corresponds to TRBD1 (5 bases). This CDR3 contains 11 residues. CDR1 is MDHEN, CDR2 SYDVKM, per germline. Trimming removed 9 bases from V and 5 bases from J, with 8 bases in between. The CDR3 DNA reads TGTGCCAGTAAACAGGACAATGAGCAGTTCTTC. Translation gives CASKQDNEQFF. Complete variable domain (other parts from reference TRBV28 and TRBJ2-1): DVKVTQSSRYLVKRTGEKVFLECVQDMDHENMFWYRQDPGLGLRLIYFSYDVKMKEKGDIPEGYSVSREKKERFSLILESASTNQTSMYLCASKQDNEQFFGPGTRLTVL.